Following are 22 T cell receptor beta chains from one sample sequenced in a study of Ad26.COV2.S vaccination and SARS-CoV-2 variants. Data came from immunoSEQ multiplex PCR; TCRdb stores just in-frame clones and leaves some out. The sample has a few hundred thousand clones, roughly 87% seen once. Treatment described: some 19 received Ad26.COV2.S at low or high dose, single or two shots; roughly 5 received placebo; per-sample allocation not given. The investigators took samples on day 63 after the first vaccine or placebo injection. This specimen consisted of peripheral blood, obtained in a trial of Ad26.COV2.S vaccine versus placebo. All receptors derive from a person aged 18 to 59 who received the Ad26.COV2.S COVID-19 vaccine or a placebo.

The rearrangement joins TRBV5-6 to TRBJ1-1; 8 positions agree with TRBD1. Germline V gene sequence: CDR1 SGHDT, CDR2 YYEEEE. V shed 0 bases, J shed 1 base, and the junction held 8 bases outside the gene matches. This CDR3 has 17 residues. Here the CDR3 DNA reads TGTGCCAGCAGCTTGGTAGCAGGGGGCAGGTCGAACACTGAAGCTTTCTTT. This codes for CASSLVAGGRSNTEAFF.

The genes are TRBV10-3 and TRBJ1-6; D is perhaps TRBD1 (5 bases). The V and J ends lost 8 bases and 8 bases respectively, with 13 bases between them. The CDR3 length is 13 residues. Germline lookup yields CDR1 ENHRY and CDR2 SYGVKD. The CDR3: CAIGGGSDSPLHF. In nucleotides, the CDR3 is TGTGCCATCGGGGGGGGTAGTGATTCACCCCTCCACTTT.

This chain uses TRBV4-2 with TRBJ1-5; D might be TRBD1 (6 bases). The CDR3 runs 16 residues. V was clipped by 0 bases and J by 2 bases, with 11 bases between them. Germline V CDR1 and CDR2: LGHNA, YNFKEQ. CDR3 nucleotide sequence: TGTGCCAGCAGCCAAGAGGCGGGGGGCGGCAATCAGCCCCAGCATTTT. Translating it yields CASSQEAGGGNQPQHF.

The genes are TRBV7-3 and TRBJ2-1; a weak D match, TRBD2 (6 bases). The V end was cut by 1 base, the J end by 0 bases, with 10 bases between. The germline V gene encodes CDR1 SGHTA and CDR2 FQGTGA. The CDR3 loop spans 16 amino acids. The chain's CDR3 is CASSLSGVSSYNEQFF. The DNA for the CDR3 is TGTGCCAGCAGCTTAAGCGGGGTGAGCTCCTACAATGAGCAGTTCTTC.

The genes are TRBV20-1 and TRBJ1-6; 7 nucleotides align to TRBD1. Per the germline V gene, CDR1 is DFQATT and CDR2 is SNEGSKA (reference sequence). CDR3 length: 15 residues. Trimming at V came to 6 bases and at J to 8 bases, leaving 13 bases not matched to a gene. In DNA form, the CDR3 reads TGCAGTGCGAGTTGGGACAGTGAGGGAGATTCACCCCTCCACTTT. Its translation: CSASWDSEGDSPLHF.

The rearrangement joins TRBV4-3 to TRBJ1-2, with TRBD1 as a possible D gene (6 bases). This CDR3 has 16 residues. Germline loops: CDR1 LGHNA, CDR2 YSLEER. Trimming pared 0 bases from V and 8 bases from J, leaving 19 bases between. This CDR3 reads CASSQEEGSGAGGYTF. In nucleotides, the CDR3 is TGCGCCAGCAGCCAAGAAGAAGGATCGGGGGCTGGGGGCTACACCTTC.

The rearrangement links TRBV5-1 to TRBJ1-1; 7 positions match TRBD1. The CDR3 is 13 amino acids. V gave up 0 bases and J gave up 10 bases; unmatched junction bases: 6. Germline V gives CDR1 SGHRS, CDR2 YFSETQ. The CDR3 protein is CASSLDARGGAFF. The CDR3 DNA reads TGCGCCAGCAGCTTGGATGCCAGGGGGGGAGCTTTCTTT.

The table lists this clone with a few counts. The V and J genes are TRBV4-1 and TRBJ1-6; no firm D call. Germline CDR1 is MGHRA and CDR2 is YSYEKL. Trimming shortened V by 4 bases and J by 5 bases, and 12 bases separated the two germline ends. The CDR3 runs 15 residues. CDR3 nucleotide sequence: TGCGCCAGCAGCCCCACATGGGGTGATAATTCACCCCTCCACTTT. Protein sequence: CASSPTWGDNSPLHF.

Remarks on this clone: The identical CDR3 is also encoded by other nucleotide sequences in the sample. This chain uses TRBV30 with TRBJ1-1; weak D call: TRBD1 (5 bases). The germline V gene has CDR1 GTSNPN and CDR2 SVGIG (reference sequence). The CDR3 has 13 amino acids. V was clipped by 2 bases and J by 1 base, with 8 bases between them. The CDR3 spells CAWSRGTNTEAFF. CDR3 DNA: TGTGCCTGGAGTAGGGGTACGAACACTGAAGCTTTCTTT.

The CDR3 nucleotides read TGCAGCGTTCCTGATCTGGGTAACAATGAGCAGTTCTTC. Protein sequence: CSVPDLGNNEQFF. The chain employs TRBV29-1 and TRBJ2-1; D not resolved. This CDR3 has 13 amino acids. CDR1 and CDR2 from the germline V gene are SQVTM and ANQGSEA. The V and J ends lost 5 bases and 5 bases respectively, with 13 bases between them.

The gene calls are TRBV5-8 and TRBJ1-2; D might be TRBD1 (6 bases). Germline V gives CDR1 SGHTS, CDR2 YDEGEE. The CDR3 spans 16 residues. Deletions cut 0 bases from V and 3 bases from J, with 15 bases between. The CDR3 is CASSLGFGRGYYGYTF. As DNA, the CDR3 is TGTGCCAGCAGCTTGGGTTTCGGCAGGGGATACTATGGCTACACCTTC.

In its sample, this clone was seen a few times. The chain employs TRBV6-8 and TRBJ1-1; D ambiguous. Germline V lookup: CDR1 MNHGY, CDR2 SAAAGT. The V and J ends lost 6 bases and 7 bases respectively, with 12 bases between them. The CDR3 sequence is 12 residues long. CDR3 loop: CASRPRKNEAFF. The CDR3 nucleotides are TGTGCCAGCAGGCCCAGAAAGAATGAAGCTTTCTTT.

The chain carries TRBV2 and TRBJ1-6; TRBD1 aligns across 9 bases. Losses at the gene ends were 4 bases for V and 10 bases for J; bases not matched to a gene: 5. The CDR3 consists of 14 residues. Germline CDR1 reads SNHLY; CDR2 reads FYNNEI. The CDR3: CASSVRDRESPLHF. The CDR3 DNA is TGTGCCAGCAGTGTCCGGGACAGGGAATCACCCCTCCACTTT. Full variable domain (rest looked up from reference TRBV2 and TRBJ1-6): EPEVTQTPSHQVTQMGQEVILRCVPISNHLYFYWYRQILGQKVEFLVSFYNNEISEKSEIFDDQFSVERPDGSNFTLKIRSTKLEDSAMYFCASSVRDRESPLHFGNGTRLTVT.

V is TRBV3-1 (or the pseudogene TRBV3-2) and J is TRBJ1-5; a weak D match, TRBD1 (5 bases). The CDR3 has 15 amino acids. Trimming cost V 3 bases and J 3 bases, with 12 bases left between them. Germline V gene lookup returns CDR1 LGHDT and CDR2 YNNKEL (reference sequence). Here the CDR3 reads CASSQHTGPNQPQHF. The CDR3 coding sequence is TGTGCCAGCAGCCAGCACACAGGACCCAATCAGCCCCAGCATTTT.

The chain uses TRBV4-1 and TRBJ2-2, with D unclear. From germline, CDR1 is MGHRA and CDR2 YSYEKL. The CDR3 totals 13 residues. Trimming pared 1 base from V and 5 bases from J, leaving 5 bases between. CDR3 loop: CASSQGLTGELFF. The CDR3 DNA reads as TGCGCCAGCAGCCAAGGCTTGACCGGGGAGCTGTTTTTT.

The chain has TRBV6-5 and TRBJ2-2; either TRBD1 or TRBD2 may fit D (6 bases each). V was pared by 6 bases and J by 5 bases, with 16 bases between. Germline values: CDR1 MNHEY, CDR2 SVGAGI. CDR3 length: 15 residues. The CDR3 sequence is CASRTDSRGTGELFF. CDR3 bases: TGTGCCAGCAGAACGGACAGCCGGGGGACCGGGGAGCTGTTTTTT.

This clone was seen once. A much larger clone sits a single nucleotide away, making a read error possible. This chain uses TRBV10-2 with TRBJ1-1; D not certain. Looked up from germline, CDR1 is WSHSY and CDR2 is SAAADI. V gave up 6 bases and J gave up 4 bases, with 6 bases separating them. This CDR3 has 11 amino acids. Here the CDR3 DNA reads TGCGCCAGCAGCCGGGGCACTGAAGCTTTCTTT. It yields the protein CASSRGTEAFF.

The V gene is TRBV12-3 or TRBV12-4, the J gene TRBJ1-1, with TRBD1 identical over 7 bases. This CDR3 is 13 amino acids long. Losses at the gene ends were 6 bases for V and 3 bases for J; bases not matched to a gene: 4. This CDR3 reads CASRTGPHTEAFF. The CDR3, as DNA: TGTGCCAGCAGGACAGGGCCTCACACTGAAGCTTTCTTT.

The chain combines TRBV19 with TRBJ1-2; 7 nucleotides match TRBD1. The CDR3 is 13 residues long. Trimming cost V 3 bases and J 6 bases; bases outside gene matches: 4. Germline CDR1 reads LNHDA; CDR2 reads SQIVND (reference sequence). For the CDR3, the DNA is TGTGCCAGTAGTATTACAGGGGATGATGGCTACACCTTC. Protein: CASSITGDDGYTF.

The V and J genes are TRBV5-4 and TRBJ1-2; TRBD1 matches 7 bases. The CDR3 sequence is 16 residues long. The V gene end was trimmed by 1 base and the J gene end by 1 base; junction bases not matched to a gene: 7. The germline V gene encodes CDR1 SGHNT and CDR2 YYREEE (reference sequence). CDR3 bases: TGTGCCAGCAGCTTGCCGACCGGGACAGATAACTATGGCTACACCTTC. This encodes CASSLPTGTDNYGYTF.

This chain links TRBV6-6 with TRBJ2-4; D tentatively fits TRBD1 or TRBD2 (5 bases each). The CDR3 consists of 17 residues. Germline CDR1 reads MNHNY; CDR2 reads SVGAGI (reference sequence). Deletions cut 5 bases from V and 0 bases from J, with 17 bases between. CDR3 DNA sequence: TGTGCCAGCAGTCCACGTCTGGGGGTTTCAGCCAAAAACATTCAGTACTTC. Its protein is CASSPRLGVSAKNIQYF.

The V and J genes are TRBV25-1 and TRBJ1-6; D is unclear. This CDR3 is built from 14 residues. V was clipped by 6 bases and J by 9 bases, with 15 bases between them. The V gene's germline CDR1 is MGHDK and CDR2 SYGVNS. CDR3 sequence: CASRSGSWGSPLHF. The CDR3 bases are TGTGCCAGCAGGTCCGGGAGCTGGGGTTCACCCCTCCACTTT.